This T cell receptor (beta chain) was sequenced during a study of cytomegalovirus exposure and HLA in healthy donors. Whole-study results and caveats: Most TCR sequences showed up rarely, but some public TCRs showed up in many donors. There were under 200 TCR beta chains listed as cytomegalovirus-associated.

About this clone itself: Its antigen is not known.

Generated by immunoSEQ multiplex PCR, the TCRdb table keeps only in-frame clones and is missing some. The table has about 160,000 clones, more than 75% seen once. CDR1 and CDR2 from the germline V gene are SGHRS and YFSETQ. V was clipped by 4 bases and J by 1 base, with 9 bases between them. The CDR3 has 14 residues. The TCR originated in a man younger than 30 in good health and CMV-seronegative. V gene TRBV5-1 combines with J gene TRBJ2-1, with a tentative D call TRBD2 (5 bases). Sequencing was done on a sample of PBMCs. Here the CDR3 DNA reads TGCGCCAGCAGCGGAGGAGAATCCTACAATGAGCAGTTCTTC. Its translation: CASSGGESYNEQFF.